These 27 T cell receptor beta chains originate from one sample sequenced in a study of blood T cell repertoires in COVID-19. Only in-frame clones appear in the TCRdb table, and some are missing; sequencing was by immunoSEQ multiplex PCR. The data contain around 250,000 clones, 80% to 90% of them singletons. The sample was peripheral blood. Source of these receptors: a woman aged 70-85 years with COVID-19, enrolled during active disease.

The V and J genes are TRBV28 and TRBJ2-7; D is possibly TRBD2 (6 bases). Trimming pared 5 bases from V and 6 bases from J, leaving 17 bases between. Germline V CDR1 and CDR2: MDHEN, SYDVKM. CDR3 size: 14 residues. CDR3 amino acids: CASSLGVAVAEQYF. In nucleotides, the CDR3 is TGTGCCAGCAGTCTCGGGGTAGCGGTCGCCGAGCAGTACTTC.

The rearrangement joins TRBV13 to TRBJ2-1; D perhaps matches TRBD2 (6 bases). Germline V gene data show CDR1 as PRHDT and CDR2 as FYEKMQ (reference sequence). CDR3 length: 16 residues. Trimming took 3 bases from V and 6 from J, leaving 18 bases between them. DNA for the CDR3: TGTGCCAGCAGCTTCCGCGTCGGGAGTAAAAGCAATGAGCAGTTCTTC. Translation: CASSFRVGSKSNEQFF. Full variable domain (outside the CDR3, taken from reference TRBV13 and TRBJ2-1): AAGVIQSPRHLIKEKRETATLKCYPIPRHDTVYWYQQGPGQDPQFLISFYEKMQSDKGSIPDRFSAQQFSDYHSELNMSSLELGDSALYFCASSFRVGSKSNEQFFGPGTRLTVL.

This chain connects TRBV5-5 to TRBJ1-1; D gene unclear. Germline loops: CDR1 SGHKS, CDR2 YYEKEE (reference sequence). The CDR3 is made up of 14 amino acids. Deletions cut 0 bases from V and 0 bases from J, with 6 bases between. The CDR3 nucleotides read TGTGCCAGCAGCTTGGCTGGCATGAACACTGAAGCTTTCTTT. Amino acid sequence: CASSLAGMNTEAFF.

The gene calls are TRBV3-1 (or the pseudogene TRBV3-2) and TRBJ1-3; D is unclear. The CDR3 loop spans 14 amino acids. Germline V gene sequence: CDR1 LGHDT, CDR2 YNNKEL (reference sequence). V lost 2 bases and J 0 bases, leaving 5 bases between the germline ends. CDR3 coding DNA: TGTGCCAGCAGCCAATTCAGCTCTGGAAACACCATATATTTT. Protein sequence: CASSQFSSGNTIYF.

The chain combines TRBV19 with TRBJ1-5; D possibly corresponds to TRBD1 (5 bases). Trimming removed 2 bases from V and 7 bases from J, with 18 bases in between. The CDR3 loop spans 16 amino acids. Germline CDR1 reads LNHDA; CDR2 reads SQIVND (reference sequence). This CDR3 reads CASSIQEGTGGQPQHF. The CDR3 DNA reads TGTGCCAGTAGTATACAGGAGGGGACTGGGGGACAGCCCCAGCATTTT.

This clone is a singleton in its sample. The CDR3 loop reads CASSQEGGAGYTF. CDR3 sequence (DNA): TGTGCCAGCAGCCAAGAAGGGGGGGCCGGCTACACCTTC. The chain is built from TRBV4-2 and TRBJ1-2, with D perhaps TRBD1 (6 bases). Germline V CDR1 and CDR2: LGHNA, YNFKEQ. This CDR3 comprises 13 residues. V was shortened by 0 bases and J by 8 bases, with 10 bases between the two germline ends.

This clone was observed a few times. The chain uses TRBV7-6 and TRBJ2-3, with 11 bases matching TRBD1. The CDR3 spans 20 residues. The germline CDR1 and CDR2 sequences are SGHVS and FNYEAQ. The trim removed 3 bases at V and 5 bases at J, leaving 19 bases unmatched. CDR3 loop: CASSFPDRGQRAGVEDTQYF. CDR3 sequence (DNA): TGTGCCAGCAGCTTCCCGGACAGGGGGCAGCGAGCGGGAGTTGAAGATACGCAGTATTTT.

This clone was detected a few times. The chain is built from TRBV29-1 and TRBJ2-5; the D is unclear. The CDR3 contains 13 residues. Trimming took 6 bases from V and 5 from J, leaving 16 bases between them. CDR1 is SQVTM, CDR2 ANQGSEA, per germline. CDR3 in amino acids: CSVKQSGGETQYF. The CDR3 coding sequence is TGCAGCGTAAAACAGTCAGGTGGGGAGACCCAGTACTTC.

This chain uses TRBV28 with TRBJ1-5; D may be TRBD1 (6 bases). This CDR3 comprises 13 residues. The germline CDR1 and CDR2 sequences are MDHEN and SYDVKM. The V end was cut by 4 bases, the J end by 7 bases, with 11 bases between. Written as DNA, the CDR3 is TGTGCCAGCAGTTGGACAGAGTCGCAGCCCCAGCATTTT. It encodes CASSWTESQPQHF.

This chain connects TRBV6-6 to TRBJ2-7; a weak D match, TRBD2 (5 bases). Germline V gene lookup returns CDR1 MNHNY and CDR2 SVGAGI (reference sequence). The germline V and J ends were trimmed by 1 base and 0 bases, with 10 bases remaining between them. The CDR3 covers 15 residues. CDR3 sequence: CASSYYSGNSYEQYF. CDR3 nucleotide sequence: TGTGCCAGCAGTTACTACTCCGGGAACTCCTACGAGCAGTACTTC.

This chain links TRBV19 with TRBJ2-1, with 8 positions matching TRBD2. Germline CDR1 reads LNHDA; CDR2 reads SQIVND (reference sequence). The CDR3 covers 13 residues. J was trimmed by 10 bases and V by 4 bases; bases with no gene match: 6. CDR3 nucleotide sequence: TGTGCCAGTAGTACTGGACTAGCCGGAGAGCAGTTCTTC. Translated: CASSTGLAGEQFF. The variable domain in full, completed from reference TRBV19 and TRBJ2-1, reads DGGITQSPKYLFRKEGQNVTLSCEQNLNHDAMYWYRQDPGQGLRLIYYSQIVNDFQKGDIAEGYSVSREKKESFPLTVTSAQKNPTAFYLCASSTGLAGEQFFGPGTRLTVL.

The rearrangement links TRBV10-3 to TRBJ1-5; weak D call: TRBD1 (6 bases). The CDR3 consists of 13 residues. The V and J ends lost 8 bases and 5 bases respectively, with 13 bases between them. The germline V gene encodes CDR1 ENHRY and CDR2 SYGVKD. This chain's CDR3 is CAIAGGGDQPQHF. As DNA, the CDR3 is TGTGCCATCGCGGGAGGGGGGGATCAGCCCCAGCATTTT.

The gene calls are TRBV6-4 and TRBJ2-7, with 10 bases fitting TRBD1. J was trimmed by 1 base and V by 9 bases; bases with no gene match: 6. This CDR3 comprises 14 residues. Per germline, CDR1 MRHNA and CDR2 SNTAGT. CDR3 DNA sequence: TGTGCCAGACCGGACAGGGGGTTATCCTACGAGCAGTACTTC. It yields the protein CARPDRGLSYEQYF.

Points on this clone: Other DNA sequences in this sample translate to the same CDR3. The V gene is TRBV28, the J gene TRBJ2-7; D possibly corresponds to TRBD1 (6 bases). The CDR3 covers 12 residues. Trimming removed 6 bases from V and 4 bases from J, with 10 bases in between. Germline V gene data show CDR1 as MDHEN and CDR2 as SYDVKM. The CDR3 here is CASSTQGYEQYF. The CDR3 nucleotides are TGTGCCAGCAGCACACAGGGTTACGAGCAGTACTTC.

CDR3 coding DNA: TGTGCCAGCAGTTACGGGGACAGGAAGAATGAAAAACTGTTTTTT. Residues: CASSYGDRKNEKLFF. This chain uses TRBV6-2 or TRBV6-3 with TRBJ1-4; 8 bases agree with TRBD1. The germline gives CDR1 MNHEY, CDR2 SVGEGT. The CDR3 extends over 15 amino acids. V trimming: 2 bases; J trimming: 5 bases; junction bases outside the gene matches: 4.

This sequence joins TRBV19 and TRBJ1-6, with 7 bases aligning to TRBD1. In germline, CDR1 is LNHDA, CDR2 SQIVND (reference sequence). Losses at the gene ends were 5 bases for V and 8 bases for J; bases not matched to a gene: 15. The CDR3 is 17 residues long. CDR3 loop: CASSPRWGQRTYSPLHF. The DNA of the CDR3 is TGTGCCAGTAGTCCCAGGTGGGGACAGAGGACGTATTCACCCCTCCACTTT.

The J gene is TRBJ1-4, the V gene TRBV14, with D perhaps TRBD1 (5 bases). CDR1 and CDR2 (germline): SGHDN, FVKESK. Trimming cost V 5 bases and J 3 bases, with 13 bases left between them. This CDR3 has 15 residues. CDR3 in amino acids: CASSSQTAANEKLFF. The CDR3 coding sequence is TGTGCCAGCAGCTCACAGACAGCAGCTAATGAAAAACTGTTTTTT.

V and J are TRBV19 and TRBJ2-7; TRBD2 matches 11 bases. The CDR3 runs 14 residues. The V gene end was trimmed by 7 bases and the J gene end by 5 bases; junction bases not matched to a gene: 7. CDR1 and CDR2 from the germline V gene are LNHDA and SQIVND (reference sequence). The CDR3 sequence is CASTLTSGIHEQYF. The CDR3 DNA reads TGTGCCAGTACCCTGACTAGCGGGATCCACGAGCAGTACTTC.

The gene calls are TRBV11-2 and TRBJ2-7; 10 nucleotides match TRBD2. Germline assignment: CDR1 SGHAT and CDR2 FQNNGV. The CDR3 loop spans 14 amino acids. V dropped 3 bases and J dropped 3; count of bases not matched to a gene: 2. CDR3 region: CASSFGTSVYEQYF. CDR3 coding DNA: TGTGCCAGCAGCTTCGGGACTAGCGTCTACGAGCAGTACTTC.

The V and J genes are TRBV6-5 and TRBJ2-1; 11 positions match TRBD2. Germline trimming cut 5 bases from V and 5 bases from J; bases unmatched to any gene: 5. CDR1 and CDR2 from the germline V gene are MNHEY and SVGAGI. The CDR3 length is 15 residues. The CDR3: CASSLTSGTDNEQFF. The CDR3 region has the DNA TGTGCCAGCAGTCTGACTAGCGGGACAGACAATGAGCAGTTCTTC.

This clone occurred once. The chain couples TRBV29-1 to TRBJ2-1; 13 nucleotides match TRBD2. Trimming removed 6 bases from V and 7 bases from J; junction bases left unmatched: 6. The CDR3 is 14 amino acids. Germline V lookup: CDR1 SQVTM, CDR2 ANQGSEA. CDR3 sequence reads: CSVQTSGRLNEQFF. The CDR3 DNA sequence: TGCAGCGTCCAGACTAGCGGGAGGTTAAATGAGCAGTTCTTC.

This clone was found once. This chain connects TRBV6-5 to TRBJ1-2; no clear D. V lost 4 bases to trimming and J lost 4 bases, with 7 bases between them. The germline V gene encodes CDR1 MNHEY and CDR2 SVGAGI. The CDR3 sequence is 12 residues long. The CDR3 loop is CASSSTRYGYTF. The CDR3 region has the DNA TGTGCCAGCAGTTCCACACGCTATGGCTACACCTTC.

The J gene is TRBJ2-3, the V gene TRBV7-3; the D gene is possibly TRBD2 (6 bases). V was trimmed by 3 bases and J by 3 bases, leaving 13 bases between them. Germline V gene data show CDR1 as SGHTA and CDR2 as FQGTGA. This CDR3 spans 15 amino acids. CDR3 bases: TGTGCCAGCAGCTTGGGCCTAGCGAAAACAGATACGCAGTATTTT. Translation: CASSLGLAKTDTQYF.

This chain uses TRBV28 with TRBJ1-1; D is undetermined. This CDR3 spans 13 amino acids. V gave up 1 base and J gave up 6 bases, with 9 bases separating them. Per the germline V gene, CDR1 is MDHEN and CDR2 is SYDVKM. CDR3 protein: CASSLYSLPEAFF. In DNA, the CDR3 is TGTGCCAGCAGTTTATACTCCCTACCTGAAGCTTTCTTT.

CDR3 loop: CASSRGQGAGELFF. CDR3 in DNA: TGCGCCAGCAGCCGGGGACAGGGGGCCGGGGAGCTGTTTTTT. J is TRBJ2-2 and V is TRBV5-1; 11 positions match TRBD1. Germline CDR1 SGHRS, CDR2 YFSETQ. The length of the CDR3 is 14 residues. V was clipped by 4 bases and J by 6 bases; unmatched bases: 2.

The CDR3 DNA reads TGTGCCAGCTCCCCGCCGGGGGTGAATGAGCAGTTCTTC. Its protein is CASSPPGVNEQFF. V gene TRBV3-1 (or the pseudogene TRBV3-2) combines with J gene TRBJ2-1; D possibly corresponds to TRBD2 (6 bases). The length of the CDR3 is 13 residues. CDR1 LGHDT and CDR2 YNNKEL come from the germline V gene (reference sequence). V was clipped by 8 bases and J by 7 bases, with 15 bases between them.

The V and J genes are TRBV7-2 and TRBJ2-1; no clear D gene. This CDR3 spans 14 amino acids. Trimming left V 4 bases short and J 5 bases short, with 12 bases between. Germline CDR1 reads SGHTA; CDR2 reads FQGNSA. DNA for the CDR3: TGTGCCAGCAGCTCGTCCTTTGTAGACAATGAGCAGTTCTTC. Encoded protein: CASSSSFVDNEQFF. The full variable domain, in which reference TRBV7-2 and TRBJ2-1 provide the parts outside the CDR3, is GAGVSQSPSNKVTEKGKDVELRCDPISGHTALYWYRQSLGQGLEFLIYFQGNSAPDKSGLPSDRFSAERTGGSVSTLTIQRTQQEDSAVYLCASSSSFVDNEQFFGPGTRLTVL.